The rows below give T cell receptor beta chains drawn from one sample of a study of blood T cell repertoires in COVID-19. Profiled with immunoSEQ multiplex PCR; TCRdb holds only in-frame clones, not every one. This sample has hundreds of thousands of clones, with roughly 86% found just once. The sample consisted of peripheral blood. These receptors were obtained from a woman in her twenties or thirties who had recovered from COVID-19. The CDR3 runs from the conserved cysteine through the conserved F or W. D genes are given only for firm matches. Size is stated for part of the rows, as once, few or many counts, or as a class when the clone is expanded.

TRBD1 TRBJ1-1 TRBV29-1 11 NA CSDRGYTEAFF TGCAGCGACAGGGGTTACACTGAAGCTTTCTTT
NA TRBJ2-7 TRBV29-1 13 NA CSAGFKSSYEQYF TGCAGCGCCGGGTTCAAAAGCTCCTACGAGCAGTACTTC
NA TRBJ2-5 TRBV7-2 15 NA CASSPSEASRETQYF TGTGCCAGCAGCCCGAGTGAGGCTAGCCGAGAGACCCAGTACTTC
TRBD1 TRBJ2-2 TRBV10-2 14 NA CASSLQGRAGELFF TGCGCCAGCAGTCTACAGGGGCGGGCCGGGGAGCTGTTTTTT
TRBD1 TRBJ2-1 TRBV15 16 NA CATSRGRTGSYNEQFF TGTGCCACCAGCAGAGGCAGGACAGGGTCCTACAATGAGCAGTTCTTC
TRBD1 TRBJ1-6 TRBV5-6 14 NA CASSIGQANSPLHF TGTGCCAGCAGCATTGGACAGGCTAATTCACCCCTCCACTTT
TRBD2 TRBJ2-5 TRBV27 19 NA CASSLFQPLAGGLQETQYF TGTGCCAGCAGTTTGTTCCAACCTCTAGCGGGAGGCCTCCAAGAGACCCAGTACTTC
NA TRBJ1-2 TRBV7-8 14 once CASSSLRQRGGYTF TGTGCCAGCAGCTCCCTTAGACAGCGAGGAGGCTACACCTTC
NA TRBJ2-4 TRBV5-8 15 NA CASSPLEIAKNIQYF TGTGCCAGCAGCCCCTTAGAAATAGCCAAAAACATTCAGTACTTC
TRBD2 TRBJ2-1 TRBV3-1/TRBV3-2 12 NA CASSQSGREQFF TGTGCCAGCAGCCAAAGCGGGAGGGAGCAGTTCTTC
NA TRBJ2-7 TRBV27 13 NA CASSLDSTYEQYF TGTGCCAGCAGTTTAGACAGTACCTACGAGCAGTACTTC
NA TRBJ2-2 TRBV14 16 NA CASSQEGWGYTGELFF TGTGCCAGCAGCCAAGAGGGGTGGGGCTACACCGGGGAGCTGTTTTTT
NA TRBJ1-1 TRBV3-1/TRBV3-2 13 NA CASSQDRVTEAFF TGTGCCAGCAGCCAAGACCGGGTTACTGAAGCTTTCTTT
NA TRBJ2-7 TRBV5-4 13 NA CASSLMDTYEQYF TGTGCCAGCAGCTTAATGGACACCTACGAGCAGTACTTC
NA TRBJ2-7 TRBV5-6 14 NA CASSLLRAGYEQYF TGTGCCAGCAGCTTGCTCAGGGCAGGATACGAGCAGTACTTC
NA TRBJ2-7 TRBV9 14 NA CASSSGGTGYEQYF TGTGCCAGCAGCTCTGGAGGGACCGGATACGAGCAGTACTTC
NA TRBJ2-1 TRBV14 13 NA CASSPQRLGEQFF TGTGCCAGCAGCCCCCAAAGACTGGGTGAGCAGTTCTTC
TRBD1 TRBJ2-3 TRBV28 16 NA CASSLPGTGGVIGQYF TGTGCCAGCAGTTTACCGGGGACAGGGGGCGTGATTGGGCAGTATTTT
TRBD2 TRBJ2-7 TRBV7-9 14 NA CASSSTSGSYEQYF TGTGCCAGCAGCTCGACTAGCGGCTCCTACGAGCAGTACTTC
NA TRBJ1-3 TRBV2 13 NA CASGASQGDTIYF TGTGCCAGCGGGGCTTCTCAAGGAGACACCATATATTTT
NA TRBJ2-2 TRBV10-3 12 NA CAISAGTGELFF TGTGCCATCAGTGCAGGCACCGGGGAGCTGTTTTTT
NA TRBJ1-5 TRBV11-2 15 few CASRSDSNSNQPQHF TGTGCCAGCAGATCTGACAGTAATAGCAATCAGCCCCAGCATTTT
TRBD2 TRBJ2-3 TRBV10-3 15 NA CAISNRWGGTDTQYF TGTGCCATCAGCAACCGGTGGGGAGGGACAGATACGCAGTATTTT
TRBD1 TRBJ2-3 TRBV13 17 NA CASSLSGQGSPTDTQYF TGTGCCAGCAGCTTAAGTGGACAGGGGTCGCCAACAGATACGCAGTATTTT
TRBD2 TRBJ2-3 TRBV3-1/TRBV3-2 16 NA CASSQGQRGGTDTQYF TGTGCCAGCAGCCAAGGACAGCGGGGGGGAACAGATACGCAGTATTTT
NA TRBJ2-7 TRBV6-2/TRBV6-3 14 NA CASSVPLTSYEQYF TGTGCCAGCAGTGTCCCTCTGACATCCTACGAGCAGTACTTC
NA TRBJ2-3 TRBV4-1 14 NA CASSQVRGTDTQYF TGCGCCAGCAGCCAAGTTCGGGGCACAGATACGCAGTATTTT